These 29 T cell receptor beta chains came from one sample sequenced in a study of cytomegalovirus exposure and HLA in healthy donors. The primer mix had 60 Vbeta and 13 Jbeta primers. The repertoire was sequenced with immunoSEQ multiplex PCR; TCRdb's copy has only in-frame clones and lacks some. The top ten clones hold 2.9% of a sample with under 250,000 clones, about 80% of them seen once. The specimen sequenced was PBMCs. Receptors were obtained from a woman aged 25 to 39 in good health and CMV-seronegative.

The chain uses TRBV15 and TRBJ2-2; 12 bases line up with TRBD2. CDR3 length: 18 residues. The ends lost 3 bases at V and 1 base at J; junction bases unmatched: 6. The germline gives CDR1 LNHNV, CDR2 YYDKDF (reference sequence). The CDR3 DNA is TGTGCCACCAGCAGGAAGACTAGCGGGAGAGAGAACACCGGGGAGCTGTTTTTT. As protein: CATSRKTSGRENTGELFF.

The rearrangement joins TRBV19 to TRBJ2-1; 7 nucleotides agree with TRBD2. This CDR3 contains 15 residues. The V and J ends lost 3 bases and 10 bases, in that order; junction bases with no gene match: 12. Germline V CDR1 and CDR2: LNHDA, SQIVND (reference sequence). CDR3: CASSIGAGTLVEQFF. For the CDR3, the DNA is TGTGCCAGTAGTATTGGAGCGGGGACCCTGGTGGAGCAGTTCTTC. The full variable domain, with the rest looked up from reference TRBV19 and TRBJ2-1, is DGGITQSPKYLFRKEGQNVTLSCEQNLNHDAMYWYRQDPGQGLRLIYYSQIVNDFQKGDIAEGYSVSREKKESFPLTVTSAQKNPTAFYLCASSIGAGTLVEQFFGPGTRLTVL.

In this sample, this clone turned up once. This chain connects TRBV5-1 to TRBJ2-2, with a weak D call TRBD2 (5 bases). Trimming left V 0 bases short and J 0 bases short, with 15 bases between. The CDR3 covers 18 residues. In germline, CDR1 is SGHRS, CDR2 YFSETQ. The CDR3 reads CASSLGGLALTNTGELFF. CDR3 nucleotides: TGCGCCAGCAGCTTGGGCGGGTTGGCTCTTACGAACACCGGGGAGCTGTTTTTT.

V is TRBV19 and J is TRBJ2-3; D is uncertain. Looked up from germline, CDR1 is LNHDA and CDR2 is SQIVND (reference sequence). Trimming took off 4 bases at V and 5 bases at J, with 16 bases between the two ends. CDR3 length equals 15 residues. The CDR3 DNA follows: TGTGCCAGTAGTACCTCACCCACTAAGTTAGATACGCAGTATTTT. Encoded protein: CASSTSPTKLDTQYF.

The chain combines TRBV10-3 with TRBJ2-7; TRBD1 agrees at 7 bases. J gave up 6 bases and V 10 bases, and 12 bases lay outside the gene matches. From germline, CDR1 is ENHRY and CDR2 SYGVKD. This CDR3 has 13 residues. Here the CDR3 DNA reads TGTGCCACCCAGGGACAGAAGATATCCGAGCAGTACTTC. Its protein is CATQGQKISEQYF.

CDR3 sequence (DNA): TGTGCCAGCAGTTACTCTCGGGGAGGGATGCACAATGAGCAGTTCTTC. Translation: CASSYSRGGMHNEQFF. The chain has TRBV6-5 and TRBJ2-1; 7 positions match TRBD2. This CDR3 contains 16 residues. Unmatched junction bases numbered 7, after V lost 0 bases and J lost 5 bases. Germline CDR1 and CDR2: MNHEY and SVGAGI.

Points on this clone: A read error may produce the germline difference seen at one junction end. The J gene is TRBJ1-2, the V gene TRBV7-9; 9 bases fit TRBD1. Germline CDR1 reads SEHNR; CDR2 reads FQNEAQ (reference sequence). The length of the CDR3 is 16 residues. CDR3 bases: TGTTCCAGCAGCGGCGCAATCCGGGACAGGGCTTATGGCTACACCTTC. It specifies CSSSGAIRDRAYGYTF.

This clone came up a few times. The chain uses TRBV7-9 and TRBJ1-1; D is undetermined. The CDR3 is 14 amino acids. Trimming stripped 1 base from V and 2 bases from J, with 8 bases between. Germline lookup yields CDR1 SEHNR and CDR2 FQNEAQ (reference sequence). The CDR3 reads CASSLVARNTEAFF. CDR3 nucleotides: TGTGCCAGCAGCTTAGTGGCCAGAAACACTGAAGCTTTCTTT.

V is TRBV7-9 and J is TRBJ2-1; 7 nucleotides align to TRBD1. V dropped 2 bases and J dropped 1; count of bases not matched to a gene: 2. CDR3 length: 15 amino acids. CDR1 and CDR2 (germline): SEHNR, FQNEAQ (reference sequence). The CDR3 loop is CASSLRQGSYNEQFF. The CDR3 bases are TGTGCCAGCAGCTTACGACAGGGATCCTACAATGAGCAGTTCTTC.

The V call is TRBV7-9, the J call TRBJ2-7; 9 bases are shared with TRBD1. This CDR3 region has 16 residues. Trimming at V came to 5 bases and at J to 0 bases, leaving 8 bases not matched to a gene. Germline CDR1 reads SEHNR; CDR2 reads FQNEAQ (reference sequence). The DNA of the CDR3 is TGTGCCAGCAGCGCAGGGACAGGGATGGACTCCTACGAGCAGTACTTC. This encodes CASSAGTGMDSYEQYF.

CDR3 loop: CASSLGTGGLKTYEQYF. CDR3 bases: TGCGCCAGCAGCCTAGGGACAGGGGGCCTAAAAACCTACGAGCAGTACTTC. V is TRBV5-1 and J is TRBJ2-7; 12 bases align to TRBD1. CDR1 SGHRS and CDR2 YFSETQ come from the germline V gene. Trimming removed 4 bases from V and 2 bases from J; junction bases left unmatched: 10. The CDR3 contains 17 residues. Based on the CDR3 plus reference TRBV5-1 and TRBJ2-7, the full variable domain is KAGVTQTPRYLIKTRGQQVTLSCSPISGHRSVSWYQQTPGQGLQFLFEYFSETQRNKGNFPGRFSGRQFSNSRSEMNVSTLELGDSALYLCASSLGTGGLKTYEQYFGPGTRLTVT.

The chain recombines TRBV19 with TRBJ2-7; D unclear. V was cut by 1 base and J by 3 bases, with 7 bases left in between. Germline V gene data show CDR1 as LNHDA and CDR2 as SQIVND (reference sequence). The CDR3 runs 13 residues. CDR3 in amino acids: CASSIGQVYEQYF. The CDR3 bases are TGTGCCAGTAGTATAGGTCAGGTCTACGAGCAGTACTTC.

The chain joins TRBV5-1 to TRBJ2-7; TRBD1 might be the D (5 bases). There are 14 residues in the CDR3. Germline values: CDR1 SGHRS, CDR2 YFSETQ. V was pared by 2 bases and J by 2 bases, with 11 bases between. DNA for the CDR3: TGCGCCAGCAGCTTACAGGCAGGGACCTACGAGCAGTACTTC. This encodes CASSLQAGTYEQYF. The whole variable domain, filled in from reference TRBV5-1 and TRBJ2-7, reads KAGVTQTPRYLIKTRGQQVTLSCSPISGHRSVSWYQQTPGQGLQFLFEYFSETQRNKGNFPGRFSGRQFSNSRSEMNVSTLELGDSALYLCASSLQAGTYEQYFGPGTRLTVT.

This chain links TRBV9 with TRBJ2-1; 7 nucleotides align to TRBD2. This CDR3 has 17 amino acids. Germline V CDR1 and CDR2: SGDLS, YYNGEE. J lost 4 bases, V lost 3 bases, and 13 bases had no gene match. CDR3 amino acids: CASSASRRGERYNEQFF. In DNA form, the CDR3 reads TGTGCCAGCAGCGCAAGCCGACGGGGGGAGCGTTACAATGAGCAGTTCTTC. The full variable domain, its missing parts supplied by reference TRBV9 and TRBJ2-1, is DSGVTQTPKHLITATGQRVTLRCSPRSGDLSVYWYQQSLDQGLQFLIQYYNGEERAKGNILERFSAQQFPDLHSELNLSSLELGDSALYFCASSASRRGERYNEQFFGPGTRLTVL.

This sequence joins TRBV15 and TRBJ2-5; TRBD1 aligns across 8 bases. The CDR3 is made up of 17 amino acids. J lost 4 bases, V lost 8 bases, and 18 bases had no gene match. Germline lookup yields CDR1 LNHNV and CDR2 YYDKDF (reference sequence). As DNA, the CDR3 is TGTGCCACCTCTCGGGGGCAGGGGGCGATTTTGGGAGAGACCCAGTACTTC. Its protein is CATSRGQGAILGETQYF. Filled out from reference TRBV15 and TRBJ2-5, the complete variable domain reads DAMVIQNPRYQVTQFGKPVTLSCSQTLNHNVMYWYQQKSSQAPKLLFHYYDKDFNNEADTPDNFQSRRPNTSFCFLDIRSPGLGDTAMYLCATSRGQGAILGETQYFGPGTRLLVL.

A few counts support this clone. The chain links TRBV4-2 to TRBJ1-6; a possible D gene is TRBD1 (5 bases). The germline gives CDR1 LGHNA, CDR2 YNFKEQ. The V gene lost 7 bases and the J gene lost 5 bases, with 15 bases spanning the gap. The CDR3 has 15 residues. Written as DNA, the CDR3 is TGTGCCAGCACCCCGCTGGGGACTAATAATTCACCCCTCCACTTT. This gives the protein CASTPLGTNNSPLHF.

This chain links TRBV30 with TRBJ2-7; TRBD1 aligns across 9 bases. CDR3 length equals 11 residues. The germline V gene has CDR1 GTSNPN and CDR2 SVGIG (reference sequence). The ends lost 7 bases at V and 9 bases at J; junction bases unmatched: 7. In DNA form, the CDR3 reads TGTGCCTCCGGGACAGGGTTTTGGCAGTACTTC. Amino acids: CASGTGFWQYF.

The rearrangement joins TRBV13 to TRBJ2-2; D might be TRBD1 (6 bases). V lost 6 bases and J 1 base, leaving 9 bases between the germline ends. The CDR3 loop spans 14 amino acids. Germline CDR1 PRHDT, CDR2 FYEKMQ (reference sequence). The CDR3 reads CASRYRENTGELFF. The DNA of the CDR3 is TGTGCCAGCAGATACAGGGAGAACACCGGGGAGCTGTTTTTT.

The chain uses TRBV27 and TRBJ2-7, with 8 bases lining up with TRBD1. Germline CDR1 MNHEY, CDR2 SMNVEV (reference sequence). The V segment lost 4 bases and the J segment 5 bases; nucleotides outside the gene matches: 4. This CDR3 spans 13 amino acids. CDR3 loop: CASSSTGVDEQYF. CDR3 in DNA: TGTGCCAGCAGTTCGACAGGGGTCGACGAGCAGTACTTC.

The chain recombines TRBV2 with TRBJ2-5, with D possibly TRBD2 on 5 matching bases. The germline gives CDR1 SNHLY, CDR2 FYNNEI. V was clipped by 2 bases and J by 5 bases, with 9 bases between them. This CDR3 is built from 13 residues. As DNA, the CDR3 is TGTGCCAGCAGTGAATCAAGAGGGGAGACCCAGTACTTC. Amino acid sequence: CASSESRGETQYF.

This clone has only one observation. This rearrangement joins TRBV6-4 to TRBJ2-3; D is perhaps TRBD1 (5 bases). Germline CDR1 MRHNA, CDR2 SNTAGT. The CDR3 has 15 amino acids. The ends were cut back, 4 bases at V and 0 bases at J, with 11 bases in the middle. DNA for the CDR3: TGTGCCAGCAGTGGCGGACAAAGTAGCACAGATACGCAGTATTTT. It is translated as CASSGGQSSTDTQYF.

The genes are TRBV11-2 and TRBJ1-1; D ambiguous. Trimming pared 2 bases from V and 1 base from J, leaving 5 bases between. CDR3 length: 13 amino acids. CDR1 is SGHAT and CDR2 is FQNNGV in the germline V gene. For the CDR3, the DNA is TGTGCCAGCAGCTTAACAGAGAACACTGAAGCTTTCTTT. This sequence encodes CASSLTENTEAFF.

J is TRBJ1-5 and V is TRBV6-1; D is undetermined. Trimming removed 5 bases at V and 6 bases at J, with 14 bases between. CDR3 length: 14 residues. The germline CDR1 and CDR2 sequences are MNHNS and SASEGT. CDR3 sequence (DNA): TGTGCCAGCAGTAATCGGGGTAGGCTTCAGCCCCAGCATTTT. Its protein product is CASSNRGRLQPQHF.

This sequence joins TRBV30 and TRBJ1-5, with 10 bases identical to TRBD1. The CDR3 is 17 residues long. The trim removed 0 bases at V and 2 bases at J, leaving 7 bases unmatched. Looked up from germline, CDR1 is GTSNPN and CDR2 is SVGIG (reference sequence). CDR3 protein: CAWSVGQGWYGNQPQHF. The CDR3 DNA reads TGTGCCTGGAGTGTGGGACAGGGGTGGTATGGCAATCAGCCCCAGCATTTT.

The gene calls are TRBV11-2 and TRBJ2-3; a weak D match, TRBD1 (6 bases). Trimming took off 2 bases at V and 2 bases at J, with 14 bases between the two ends. Germline V CDR1 and CDR2: SGHAT, FQNNGV. The CDR3 runs 16 residues. The CDR3 spells CASSLPGARITDTQYF. DNA of the CDR3: TGTGCCAGCAGCTTACCAGGGGCCAGGATCACAGATACGCAGTATTTT. Filled out from reference TRBV11-2 and TRBJ2-3, the complete variable domain reads EAGVAQSPRYKIIEKRQSVAFWCNPISGHATLYWYQQILGQGPKLLIQFQNNGVVDDSQLPKDRFSAERLKGVDSTLKIQPAKLEDSAVYLCASSLPGARITDTQYFGPGTRLTVL.

This rearrangement joins TRBV5-1 to TRBJ2-2; no clear D gene. CDR3 length: 16 amino acids. The germline V gene has CDR1 SGHRS and CDR2 YFSETQ. Trimming took 4 bases from V and 0 from J, leaving 13 bases between them. The DNA of the CDR3 is TGCGCCAGCAGCCCTCGGGTAGGAACGAACACCGGGGAGCTGTTTTTT. As protein: CASSPRVGTNTGELFF.

The chain joins TRBV6-1 to TRBJ2-7, with D perhaps TRBD1 (5 bases). The CDR3 contains 13 residues. V lost 7 bases to trimming and J lost 2 bases, with 12 bases between them. CDR1 MNHNS and CDR2 SASEGT come from the germline V gene. This CDR3 reads CASKSGNPYEQYF. The CDR3, as DNA: TGTGCCAGCAAGTCAGGGAACCCCTACGAGCAGTACTTC.

The chain employs TRBV4-1 and TRBJ1-2; 9 positions agree with TRBD1. Per the germline V gene, CDR1 is MGHRA and CDR2 is YSYEKL. This CDR3 spans 14 amino acids. V gave up 6 bases and J gave up 3 bases; unmatched junction bases: 5. CDR3 region: CASRDRGFDYGYTF. The CDR3 bases are TGCGCCAGCAGGGACAGGGGATTCGACTATGGCTACACCTTC.

V usage is TRBV7-9 and J usage is TRBJ1-1; 9 positions agree with TRBD1. Per the germline V gene, CDR1 is SEHNR and CDR2 is FQNEAQ (reference sequence). The CDR3 has 15 residues. Germline trimming cut 1 base from V and 1 base from J; bases unmatched to any gene: 1. CDR3 residues: CASSLGDRANTEAFF. DNA of the CDR3: TGTGCCAGCAGCTTAGGGGACAGGGCGAACACTGAAGCTTTCTTT.